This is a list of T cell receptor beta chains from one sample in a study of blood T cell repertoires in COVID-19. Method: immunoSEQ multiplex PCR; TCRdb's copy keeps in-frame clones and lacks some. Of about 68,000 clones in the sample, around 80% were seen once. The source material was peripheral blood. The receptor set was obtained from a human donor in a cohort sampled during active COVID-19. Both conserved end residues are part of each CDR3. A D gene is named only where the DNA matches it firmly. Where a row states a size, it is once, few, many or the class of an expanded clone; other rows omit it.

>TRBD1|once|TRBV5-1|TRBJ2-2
TGCGCCAGCAAGAGGACAGGGGGCGACACCGGGGAGCTGTTTTTT
CASKRTGGDTGELFF
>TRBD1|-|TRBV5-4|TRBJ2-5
TGTGCCAGCAGCTTGGACAGGGGGCGAGGGGAGACCCAGTACTTC
CASSLDRGRGETQYF
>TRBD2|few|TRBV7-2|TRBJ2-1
TGTGCCAGCACCCCGGGGGGAGAGATGAACAATGAGCAGTTCTTC
CASTPGGEMNNEQFF
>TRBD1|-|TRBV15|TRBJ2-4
TGTGCCACCAGCAGAGATATTAGGGACAGGGTGAAACTAGCCAAAAACATTCAGTACTTC
CATSRDIRDRVKLAKNIQYF
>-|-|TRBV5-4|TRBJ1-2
TGTGCCAGCAGCCAAAAGTTTCGACAGGTGCTTAACTATGGCTACACCTTC
CASSQKFRQVLNYGYTF
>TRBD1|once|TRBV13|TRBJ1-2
TGTGCCAGCAGCCCGGGACAGCCCTATGGCTACACCTTC
CASSPGQPYGYTF
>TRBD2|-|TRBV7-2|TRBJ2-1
TGTGCCAGCAGCCTCATCCGGGGTAGCGGGAGTTACAATGAGCAGTTCTTC
CASSLIRGSGSYNEQFF
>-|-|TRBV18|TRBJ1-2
TGTGCCAGCTCACCAGCCGGGGGCTATGGCTACACCTTC
CASSPAGGYGYTF
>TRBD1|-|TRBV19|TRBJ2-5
TGTGCCAGTGAACAGGGGGCCGGTGAGACCCAGTACTTC
CASEQGAGETQYF
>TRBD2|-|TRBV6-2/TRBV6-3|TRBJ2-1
TGTGCCAGCAGTTACCTCAGCGGGACCTACAATGAGCAGTTCTTC
CASSYLSGTYNEQFF
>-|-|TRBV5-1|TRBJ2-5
TGCGCCAGCAGCTTGGCCTTTCCGCGGGAGACCCAGTACTTC
CASSLAFPRETQYF
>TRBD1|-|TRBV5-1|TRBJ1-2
TGCGCCAGCAGCCAAGGACAGGGCTATGGCTACACCTTC
CASSQGQGYGYTF
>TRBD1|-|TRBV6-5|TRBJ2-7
TGTGCCAGCACGGAACCGGGACAGGTCTACGAGCAGTACTTC
CASTEPGQVYEQYF
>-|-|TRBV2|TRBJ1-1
TGTGCCAGCAGTATTGGGACTGGGGACACTGAAGCTTTCTTT
CASSIGTGDTEAFF
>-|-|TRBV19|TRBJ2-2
TGTGCCAGTAGTCCCGATTGGACAGCGAACACCGGGGAGCTGTTTTTT
CASSPDWTANTGELFF
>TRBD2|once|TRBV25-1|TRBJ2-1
TGTGCCAGCAGTGAGCTAGCGGGGGCCCGGGGGCAGTTCTTC
CASSELAGARGQFF
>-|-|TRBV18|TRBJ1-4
TGTGCCAGCTCATATCGACAGCAGTCTGAAAAACTGTTTTTT
CASSYRQQSEKLFF
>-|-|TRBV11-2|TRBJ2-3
TGTGCCAGCCCGGCTCGACAGCGCACAGATACGCAGTATTTT
CASPARQRTDTQYF
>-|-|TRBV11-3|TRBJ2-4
TGTGCCAGCAGCCCAGGCAGGGGATATAGAAACATTCAGTACTTC
CASSPGRGYRNIQYF
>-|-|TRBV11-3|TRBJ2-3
TGTGCCAGCAGCCCGGGTAGATCCACAGATACGCAGTATTTT
CASSPGRSTDTQYF
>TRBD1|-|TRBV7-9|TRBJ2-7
TGTGCCAGCAGCTTCTCAGGGGGCATAGAGCAGTACTTC
CASSFSGGIEQYF
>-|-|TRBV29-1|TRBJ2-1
TGCAGCGTTGACAGCGGGTCCTACAATGAGCAGTTCTTC
CSVDSGSYNEQFF
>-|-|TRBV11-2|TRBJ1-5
TGTGCCAGCAGCTTAGACGGGGATCAGCCCCAGCATTTT
CASSLDGDQPQHF
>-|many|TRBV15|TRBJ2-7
TGTGCCACCAGCAGAGATGCCGGGGCCTACGAGCAGTACTTC
CATSRDAGAYEQYF
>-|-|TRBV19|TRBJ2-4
TGTGCCAGTAGTCCGACCGGGACAGCTGGGGGAGGCATTCAGTACTTC
CASSPTGTAGGGIQYF